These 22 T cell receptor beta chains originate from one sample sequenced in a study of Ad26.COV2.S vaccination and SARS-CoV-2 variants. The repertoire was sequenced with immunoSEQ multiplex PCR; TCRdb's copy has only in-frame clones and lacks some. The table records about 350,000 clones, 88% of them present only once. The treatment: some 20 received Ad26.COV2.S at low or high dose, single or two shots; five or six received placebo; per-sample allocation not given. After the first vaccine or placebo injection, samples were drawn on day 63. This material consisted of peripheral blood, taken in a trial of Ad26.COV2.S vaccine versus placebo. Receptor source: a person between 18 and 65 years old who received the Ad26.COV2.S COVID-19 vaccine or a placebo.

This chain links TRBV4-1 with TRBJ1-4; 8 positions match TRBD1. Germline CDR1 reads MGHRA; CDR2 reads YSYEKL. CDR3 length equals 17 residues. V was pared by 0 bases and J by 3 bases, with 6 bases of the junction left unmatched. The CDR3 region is CASSQDFQGAPNEKLFF. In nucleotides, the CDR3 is TGCGCCAGCAGCCAAGATTTCCAGGGGGCGCCTAATGAAAAACTGTTTTTT.

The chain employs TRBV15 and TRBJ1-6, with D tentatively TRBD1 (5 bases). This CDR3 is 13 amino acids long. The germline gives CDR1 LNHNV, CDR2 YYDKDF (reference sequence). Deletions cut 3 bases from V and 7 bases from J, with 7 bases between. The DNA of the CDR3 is TGTGCCACCAGCAGGGGGCCGAATTCACCCCTCCACTTT. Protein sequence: CATSRGPNSPLHF.

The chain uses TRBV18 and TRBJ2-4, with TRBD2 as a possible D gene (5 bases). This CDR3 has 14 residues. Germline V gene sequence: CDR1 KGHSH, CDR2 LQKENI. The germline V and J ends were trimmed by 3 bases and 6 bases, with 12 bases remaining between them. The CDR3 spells CASSPGEPLNIQYF. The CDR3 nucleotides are TGTGCCAGCTCACCCGGGGAACCTTTAAACATTCAGTACTTC.

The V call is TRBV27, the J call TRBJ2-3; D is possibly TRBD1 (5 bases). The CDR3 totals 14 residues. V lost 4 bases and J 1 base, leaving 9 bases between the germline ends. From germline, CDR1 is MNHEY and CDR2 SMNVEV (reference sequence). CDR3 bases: TGTGCCAGCAGTTCCCCGACAGGCACAGATACGCAGTATTTT. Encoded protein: CASSSPTGTDTQYF.

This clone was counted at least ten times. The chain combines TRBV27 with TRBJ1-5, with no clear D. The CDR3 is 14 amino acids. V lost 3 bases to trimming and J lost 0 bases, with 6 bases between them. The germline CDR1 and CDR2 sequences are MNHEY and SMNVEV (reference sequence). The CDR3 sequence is CASSFQYSNQPQHF. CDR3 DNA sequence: TGTGCCAGCAGTTTCCAGTATAGCAATCAGCCCCAGCATTTT.

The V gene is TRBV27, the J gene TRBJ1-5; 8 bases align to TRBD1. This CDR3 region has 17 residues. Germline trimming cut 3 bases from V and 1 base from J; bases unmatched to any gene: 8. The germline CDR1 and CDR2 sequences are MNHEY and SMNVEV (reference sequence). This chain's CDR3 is CASSFGPGTGSNQPQHF. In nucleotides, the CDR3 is TGTGCCAGCAGTTTTGGCCCCGGGACAGGCAGCAATCAGCCCCAGCATTTT.

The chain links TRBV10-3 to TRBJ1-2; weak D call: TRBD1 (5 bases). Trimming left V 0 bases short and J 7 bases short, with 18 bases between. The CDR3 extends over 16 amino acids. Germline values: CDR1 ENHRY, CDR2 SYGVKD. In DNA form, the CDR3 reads TGTGCCATCAGTGAGTCTAGCGCCCAGGGAGGCCGTGGCTACACCTTC. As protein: CAISESSAQGGRGYTF.

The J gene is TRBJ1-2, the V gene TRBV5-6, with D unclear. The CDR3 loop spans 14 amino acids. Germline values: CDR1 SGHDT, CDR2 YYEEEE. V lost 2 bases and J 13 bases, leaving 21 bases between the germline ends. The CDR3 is CASSLGRAEWPGTF. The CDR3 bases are TGTGCCAGCAGCTTAGGCCGGGCAGAATGGCCCGGCACCTTC.

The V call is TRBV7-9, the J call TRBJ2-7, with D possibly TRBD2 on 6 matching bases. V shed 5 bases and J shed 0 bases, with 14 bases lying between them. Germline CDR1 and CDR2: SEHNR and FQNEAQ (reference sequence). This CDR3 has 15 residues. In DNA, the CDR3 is TGTGCCAGCAGCCGAGGGAGGCGGGACTCCTACGAGCAGTACTTC. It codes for CASSRGRRDSYEQYF.

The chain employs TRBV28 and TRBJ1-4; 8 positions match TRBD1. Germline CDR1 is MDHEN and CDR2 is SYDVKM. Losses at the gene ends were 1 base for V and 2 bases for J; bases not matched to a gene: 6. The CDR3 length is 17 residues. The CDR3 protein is CASSLYQGAVTNEKLFF. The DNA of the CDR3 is TGTGCCAGCAGTTTATATCAGGGGGCGGTCACTAATGAAAAACTGTTTTTT.

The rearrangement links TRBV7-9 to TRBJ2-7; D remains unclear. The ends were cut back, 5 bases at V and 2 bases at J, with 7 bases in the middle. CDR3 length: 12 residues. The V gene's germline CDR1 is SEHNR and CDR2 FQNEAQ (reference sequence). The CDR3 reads CASSMIAYEQYF. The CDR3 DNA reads TGTGCCAGCAGCATGATCGCCTACGAGCAGTACTTC.

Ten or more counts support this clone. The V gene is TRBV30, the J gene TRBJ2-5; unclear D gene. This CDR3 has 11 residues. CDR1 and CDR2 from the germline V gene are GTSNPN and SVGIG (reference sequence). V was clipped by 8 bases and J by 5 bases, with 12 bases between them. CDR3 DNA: TGTGCCGGGGAATTAGTGGAGACCCAGTACTTC. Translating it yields CAGELVETQYF.

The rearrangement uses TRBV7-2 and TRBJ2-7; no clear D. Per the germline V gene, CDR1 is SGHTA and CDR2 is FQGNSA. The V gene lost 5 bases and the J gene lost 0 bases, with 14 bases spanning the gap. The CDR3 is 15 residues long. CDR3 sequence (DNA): TGTGCCAGCAGCCCTGCTGTCCTACCCTCCTACGAGCAGTACTTC. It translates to CASSPAVLPSYEQYF.

In DNA, the CDR3 is TGTGCCAGCAACCGGGACAGGGCCCAAGAGACCCAGTACTTC. Protein: CASNRDRAQETQYF. The chain combines TRBV2 with TRBJ2-5, with 9 bases aligning to TRBD1. Per the germline V gene, CDR1 is SNHLY and CDR2 is FYNNEI. The CDR3 totals 14 residues. J was trimmed by 1 base and V by 7 bases; bases with no gene match: 4. Variable domain in full (rest from reference TRBV2 and TRBJ2-5): EPEVTQTPSHQVTQMGQEVILRCVPISNHLYFYWYRQILGQKVEFLVSFYNNEISEKSEIFDDQFSVERPDGSNFTLKIRSTKLEDSAMYFCASNRDRAQETQYFGPGTRLLVL.

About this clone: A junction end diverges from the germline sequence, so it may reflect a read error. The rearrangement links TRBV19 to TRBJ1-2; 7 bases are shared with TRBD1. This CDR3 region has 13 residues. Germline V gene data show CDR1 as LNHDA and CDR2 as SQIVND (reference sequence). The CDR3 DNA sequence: TGTGCCAGTAGGATAGACAGGGAAAAGGGCTACACCTTC. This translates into CASRIDREKGYTF.

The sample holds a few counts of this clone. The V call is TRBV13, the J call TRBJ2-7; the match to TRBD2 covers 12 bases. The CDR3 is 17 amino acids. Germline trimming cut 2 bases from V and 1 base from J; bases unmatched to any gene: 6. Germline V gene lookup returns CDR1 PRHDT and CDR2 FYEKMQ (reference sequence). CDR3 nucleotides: TGTGCCAGCAGCTTACCGACTAGCGGGAGCCATTCCTACGAGCAGTACTTC. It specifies CASSLPTSGSHSYEQYF.

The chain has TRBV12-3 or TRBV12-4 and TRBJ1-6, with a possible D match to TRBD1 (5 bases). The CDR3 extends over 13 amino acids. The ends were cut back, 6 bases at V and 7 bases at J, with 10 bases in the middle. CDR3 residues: CASRDQGNSPLHF. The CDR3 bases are TGTGCCAGCAGGGATCAGGGAAATTCACCCCTCCACTTT.

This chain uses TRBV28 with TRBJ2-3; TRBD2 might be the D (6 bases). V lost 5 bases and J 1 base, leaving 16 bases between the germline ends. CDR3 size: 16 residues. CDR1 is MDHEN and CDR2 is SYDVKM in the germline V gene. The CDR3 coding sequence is TGTGCCAGCAGTCAATCCTTCGGGACTGGCACAGATACGCAGTATTTT. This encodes CASSQSFGTGTDTQYF.

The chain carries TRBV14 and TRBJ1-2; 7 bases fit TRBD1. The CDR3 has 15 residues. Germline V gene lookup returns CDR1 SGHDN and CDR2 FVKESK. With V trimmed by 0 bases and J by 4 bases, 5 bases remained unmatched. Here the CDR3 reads CASSQDVGQVYGYTF. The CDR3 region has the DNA TGTGCCAGCAGCCAAGATGTTGGACAGGTCTATGGCTACACCTTC.

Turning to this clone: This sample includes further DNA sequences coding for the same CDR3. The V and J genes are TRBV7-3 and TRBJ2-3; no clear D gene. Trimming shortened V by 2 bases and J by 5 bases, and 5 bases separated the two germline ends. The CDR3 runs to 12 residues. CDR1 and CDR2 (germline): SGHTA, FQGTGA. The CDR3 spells CASSLGRDTQYF. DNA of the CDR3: TGTGCCAGCAGCTTAGGAAGAGATACGCAGTATTTT.

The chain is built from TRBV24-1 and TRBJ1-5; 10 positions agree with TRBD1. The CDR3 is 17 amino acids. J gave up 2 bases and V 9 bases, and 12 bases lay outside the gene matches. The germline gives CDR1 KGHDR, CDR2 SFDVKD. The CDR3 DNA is TGTGCCACCTCGGGACAGGGGCCGTTTCGTGGCAATCAGCCCCAGCATTTT. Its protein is CATSGQGPFRGNQPQHF.

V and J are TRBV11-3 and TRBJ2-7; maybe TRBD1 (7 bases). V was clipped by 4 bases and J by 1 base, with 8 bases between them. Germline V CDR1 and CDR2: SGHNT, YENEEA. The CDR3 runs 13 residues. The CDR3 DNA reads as TGTGCCAGCAGCTCAGGGGGGTCCTACGAGCAGTACTTC. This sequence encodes CASSSGGSYEQYF.